This T cell receptor beta chain was sequenced for a study of shared clonotypes between healthy human individuals. Sequenced by immunoSEQ multiplex PCR; TCRdb stores in-frame clones only, minus some. The profile shows about 300,000 clones, around 74% of them singletons. Study-wide points: Naive subsets generally had larger estimated richness than memory subsets. Clonotypes shared by all four donors outscored non-shared clonotypes in generation probability. Naive CD4 clonotype sharing across several donors was about 5%.

On this clone itself: As yet, its antigen is unknown.

V shed 7 bases and J 0 bases; nucleotides not matched to a gene: 9. The germline gives CDR1 SQVTM, CDR2 ANQGSEA. The CDR3 consists of 15 residues. The study separated CD4+ cells into CD45RA+ naive and CD45RA-negative memory subsets. This receptor was obtained from a man aged 30-40 years in good health. The sample comprised memory CD4+ T cells sorted from blood. The subset is: CD45RA-negative fraction. The chain is built from TRBV29-1 and TRBJ2-3; 8 positions agree with TRBD2. The CDR3 protein is CSARRGGTSTDTQYF. In DNA, the CDR3 is TGCAGCGCCCGTCGGGGGGGGACCAGCACAGATACGCAGTATTTT.